These 28 T cell receptor beta chains originate from one sample sequenced in a study of cytomegalovirus exposure and HLA in healthy donors. The PCR had 60 Vbeta and 13 Jbeta primers. The method was immunoSEQ multiplex PCR; TCRdb's version includes in-frame clones alone and lacks a portion of them. The table records 150,000 to 250,000 clones, 79% of them present only once. The sample was PBMCs. The receptor source for this set is a girl between 10 and 17 years old in good health and CMV-seropositive.

V is TRBV5-1 and J is TRBJ1-1; TRBD1 might be the D (6 bases). The CDR3 consists of 14 residues. The V and J ends lost 5 bases and 7 bases respectively, with 18 bases between them. The germline V gene encodes CDR1 SGHRS and CDR2 YFSETQ. The CDR3 loop reads CASSGLVDRDEAFF. The CDR3 nucleotides read TGCGCCAGCAGTGGTTTGGTGGACAGAGATGAAGCTTTCTTT.

The genes are TRBV18 and TRBJ1-4; D remains unclear. The germline V gene encodes CDR1 KGHSH and CDR2 LQKENI. V shed 2 bases and J shed 7 bases, with 14 bases lying between them. CDR3 length equals 15 residues. Written as DNA, the CDR3 is TGTGCCAGCTCACCATCGGCAGGATGGCGTGAAAAACTGTTTTTT. It encodes CASSPSAGWREKLFF.

V is TRBV30 and J is TRBJ2-3; 7 nucleotides match TRBD1. The germline V gene has CDR1 GTSNPN and CDR2 SVGIG (reference sequence). Trimming cost V 5 bases and J 3 bases; bases outside gene matches: 5. The CDR3 has 13 residues. CDR3 DNA: TGTGCCTGGGGCACAGGGGTTACAGATACGCAGTATTTT. Translation gives CAWGTGVTDTQYF.

CDR3 loop: CASSQLPTSGGPHTDTQYF. In DNA form, the CDR3 reads TGCGCCAGCAGCCAATTACCGACTAGCGGGGGGCCTCACACAGATACGCAGTATTTT. The chain uses TRBV4-1 and TRBJ2-3; 13 positions agree with TRBD2. This CDR3 has 19 residues. J lost 2 bases, V lost 2 bases, and 10 bases had no gene match. Germline V gives CDR1 MGHRA, CDR2 YSYEKL.

The gene calls are TRBV6-5 and TRBJ1-4, with unresolved D. Germline V gene sequence: CDR1 MNHEY, CDR2 SVGAGI. The CDR3 length is 15 residues. V lost 0 bases and J 0 bases, leaving 5 bases between the germline ends. The CDR3 nucleotides read TGTGCCAGCAGTTACTCCCAGGCAACTAATGAAAAACTGTTTTTT. It encodes CASSYSQATNEKLFF.

The gene calls are TRBV6-4 and TRBJ2-7; 8 positions match TRBD1. The junction had 8 bases not matched to a gene; V was cut back by 6 bases and J by 4 bases. The CDR3 totals 14 residues. CDR1 and CDR2 from the germline V gene are MRHNA and SNTAGT. The CDR3 spells CASREWQGAYEQYF. Written as DNA, the CDR3 is TGTGCCAGCAGGGAGTGGCAGGGGGCTTACGAGCAGTACTTC.

J is TRBJ2-1 and V is TRBV9; 10 nucleotides align to TRBD2. Germline V gene data show CDR1 as SGDLS and CDR2 as YYNGEE. The CDR3 sequence is 16 residues long. J lost 3 bases, V lost 0 bases, and 3 bases had no gene match. The CDR3 reads CASSVAIAGGYNEQFF. CDR3 bases: TGTGCCAGCAGCGTAGCAATAGCGGGGGGCTACAATGAGCAGTTCTTC.

The CDR3 nucleotides are TGTGCCAGCAGCTCAAATTCACCCCTCCACTTT. This sequence encodes CASSSNSPLHF. The V call is TRBV11-2, the J call TRBJ1-6; D ambiguous. The CDR3 consists of 11 residues. Germline-derived CDR1 and CDR2 are SGHAT and FQNNGV. V lost 4 bases and J 7 bases, leaving 2 bases between the germline ends.

The CDR3 nucleotides read TGTGCCAGCAGCCCGAGGCGGGGGGGCGAGGAGACCCAGTACTTC. Protein sequence: CASSPRRGGEETQYF. V usage is TRBV11-2 and J usage is TRBJ2-5; 9 nucleotides match TRBD2. The CDR3 loop spans 15 amino acids. CDR1 is SGHAT, CDR2 FQNNGV, per germline. With V trimmed by 5 bases and J by 5 bases, 9 bases remained unmatched.

The chain uses TRBV6-5 and TRBJ2-7; D call uncertain. Trimming took off 0 bases at V and 0 bases at J, with 6 bases between the two ends. CDR1 is MNHEY and CDR2 is SVGAGI in the germline V gene. This CDR3 is built from 14 residues. This CDR3 reads CASSYSSASYEQYF. Written as DNA, the CDR3 is TGTGCCAGCAGTTACTCGAGCGCCTCCTACGAGCAGTACTTC.

The V gene is TRBV7-8, the J gene TRBJ1-5, with D possibly TRBD1 on 6 matching bases. The V end was cut by 1 base, the J end by 7 bases, with 11 bases between. Looked up from germline, CDR1 is SGHVS and CDR2 is FQNEAQ. This CDR3 is built from 14 residues. The CDR3 nucleotides are TGTGCCAGCAGCTTAGGCAGGGGCGGACAGCCCCAGCATTTT. It specifies CASSLGRGGQPQHF.

The J gene is TRBJ1-5, the V gene TRBV30; TRBD1 matches 8 bases. This CDR3 is 13 amino acids long. The J segment lost 5 bases and the V segment lost 4 bases, leaving 4 bases of the junction unmatched. Looked up from germline, CDR1 is GTSNPN and CDR2 is SVGIG (reference sequence). In DNA, the CDR3 is TGTGCCTGGACGCAACAGGGGGATCAGCCCCAGCATTTT. Protein sequence: CAWTQQGDQPQHF.

On this clone itself: Without the conserved terminal phenylalanine or tryptophan, this CDR3 likely stems from a read error. The V and J genes are TRBV4-3 and TRBJ1-3; 10 bases fit TRBD1. CDR1 is LGHNA and CDR2 is YSLEER in the germline V gene. The CDR3 runs to 18 residues. With V trimmed by 2 bases and J by 1 base, 8 bases remained unmatched. In nucleotides, the CDR3 is TGCGCCAGCAGCCAACGGACAGGGGGGACAGGATCTGGAAACACCATATATTCT. Translating gives CASSQRTGGTGSGNTIYS.

The chain joins TRBV2 to TRBJ2-7; unclear D gene. The CDR3 is 12 amino acids. The V gene lost 6 bases and the J gene lost 3 bases, with 9 bases spanning the gap. Germline CDR1 reads SNHLY; CDR2 reads FYNNEI. Here the CDR3 reads CASSPGFYEQYF. CDR3 coding DNA: TGTGCCAGCAGCCCCGGTTTCTACGAGCAGTACTTC.

In this sample, this clone turned up a few times. The gene calls are TRBV7-9 and TRBJ2-1, with D unclear. This CDR3 is built from 12 residues. The germline V and J ends were trimmed by 1 base and 9 bases, with 7 bases remaining between them. Germline CDR1 SEHNR, CDR2 FQNEAQ (reference sequence). The CDR3: CASSLDSGEQFF. In DNA, the CDR3 is TGTGCCAGCAGCTTAGATTCGGGTGAGCAGTTCTTC.

This chain connects TRBV4-3 to TRBJ1-1; D remains unclear. The CDR3 extends over 13 amino acids. Germline values: CDR1 LGHNA, CDR2 YSLEER. V lost 0 bases and J 5 bases, leaving 7 bases between the germline ends. CDR3 nucleotide sequence: TGCGCCAGCAGCCAAGATACGGGGACTGAAGCTTTCTTT. Its protein product is CASSQDTGTEAFF.

The chain joins TRBV7-9 to TRBJ1-1; D might be TRBD1 (6 bases). V lost 1 base and J lost 3, with 12 bases in between. CDR1 and CDR2 from the germline V gene are SEHNR and FQNEAQ (reference sequence). The CDR3 is 15 amino acids. The CDR3 is CASSLVAGAYTEAFF. The DNA of the CDR3 is TGTGCCAGCAGCTTAGTAGCAGGGGCATACACTGAAGCTTTCTTT.

The sample holds one count of this clone. V is TRBV11-3 and J is TRBJ2-7; TRBD2 matches at 8 bases. V trimming: 1 base; J trimming: 2 bases; junction bases outside the gene matches: 7. The CDR3 runs 16 residues. CDR1 is SGHNT, CDR2 YENEEA, per germline. The CDR3 nucleotides are TGTGCCAGCAGCTTAGTTAGCGGGACTAGACCCTACGAGCAGTACTTC. Translated: CASSLVSGTRPYEQYF.

The V and J genes are TRBV5-1 and TRBJ2-7; 13 bases align to TRBD2. V gave up 4 bases and J gave up 2 bases; unmatched junction bases: 3. The CDR3 runs 15 residues. Germline lookup yields CDR1 SGHRS and CDR2 YFSETQ. The CDR3, as DNA: TGCGCCAGCAGCCCTGGGACTAGCGGGACCTACGAGCAGTACTTC. Its translation is CASSPGTSGTYEQYF.

The gene calls are TRBV7-2 and TRBJ1-2, with TRBD1 as a possible D gene (6 bases). With 5 bases removed from V and 5 bases from J, the gap between germline ends came to 12 bases. The CDR3 contains 13 residues. The germline V gene encodes CDR1 SGHTA and CDR2 FQGNSA. DNA for the CDR3: TGTGCCAGCAGCCCCCGGGACATTTATGGCTACACCTTC. Protein sequence: CASSPRDIYGYTF.

This clone is labeled as medium-sized. J is TRBJ1-5 and V is TRBV6-1; 7 nucleotides line up with TRBD1. Germline values: CDR1 MNHNS, CDR2 SASEGT. The CDR3 totals 17 residues. Losses at the gene ends were 2 bases for V and 2 bases for J; bases not matched to a gene: 9. The CDR3 sequence is CASSESPTGTGNQPQHF. The CDR3 coding sequence is TGTGCCAGCAGTGAAAGCCCGACCGGGACAGGCAATCAGCCCCAGCATTTT.

CDR3 protein: CASSAPGTGHYEQYF. For the CDR3, the DNA is TGTGCCAGTAGTGCCCCCGGGACAGGGCACTACGAGCAGTACTTC. This chain uses TRBV19 with TRBJ2-7, with 9 nucleotides matching TRBD1. The CDR3 length is 15 residues. Germline V gene data show CDR1 as LNHDA and CDR2 as SQIVND (reference sequence). V lost 5 bases and J lost 3; bases outside the gene matches: 8.

This clone was seen just once. This chain uses TRBV4-2 with TRBJ2-3; tentative D call: TRBD2 (7 bases). The V end was cut by 0 bases, the J end by 0 bases, with 13 bases between. This CDR3 region has 17 residues. Germline V gene sequence: CDR1 LGHNA, CDR2 YNFKEQ. The CDR3 bases are TGTGCCAGCAGCCAAGAAATAGGGGGGGGTAGCACAGATACGCAGTATTTT. It yields the protein CASSQEIGGGSTDTQYF.

The chain links TRBV9 to TRBJ2-1; 13 bases align to TRBD2. V shed 4 bases, J shed 9 bases, and the junction held 16 bases outside the gene matches. Germline lookup yields CDR1 SGDLS and CDR2 YYNGEE. CDR3 size: 18 residues. CDR3 in amino acids: CASSFPARGLAGESEQFF. In nucleotides, the CDR3 is TGTGCCAGCAGCTTTCCCGCAAGAGGACTAGCGGGGGAAAGTGAGCAGTTCTTC.

The V call is TRBV6-6, the J call TRBJ1-3, with D tentatively TRBD1 (6 bases). This CDR3 is 14 amino acids long. Per the germline V gene, CDR1 is MNHNY and CDR2 is SVGAGI (reference sequence). V was clipped by 5 bases and J by 7 bases, with 15 bases between them. In nucleotides, the CDR3 is TGTGCCAGCAGTCCCCGCGAGGGGGGGAACACCATATATTTT. Its protein is CASSPREGGNTIYF.

This chain uses TRBV11-2 with TRBJ1-1, with 8 bases lining up with TRBD1. CDR1 is SGHAT and CDR2 is FQNNGV in the germline V gene. V shed 5 bases, J shed 1 base, and the junction held 9 bases outside the gene matches. CDR3 size: 16 residues. The CDR3 nucleotides are TGTGCCAGCAGCAAATGGGCAGGGGGCGAGAACACTGAAGCTTTCTTT. Its protein product is CASSKWAGGENTEAFF.

This clone has a single count. The J gene is TRBJ1-1, the V gene TRBV15; D may be TRBD1 (6 bases). Trimming removed 1 base at V and 1 base at J, with 13 bases between. Germline V lookup: CDR1 LNHNV, CDR2 YYDKDF (reference sequence). The CDR3 length is 16 residues. CDR3 region: CATSRGGLTGNTEAFF. In DNA form, the CDR3 reads TGTGCCACCAGCAGAGGGGGGCTTACAGGGAACACTGAAGCTTTCTTT.

The chain is built from TRBV6-1 and TRBJ2-4; 9 bases map to TRBD2. V lost 2 bases and J lost 3; bases outside the gene matches: 8. This CDR3 is 17 amino acids long. CDR1 is MNHNS, CDR2 SASEGT, per germline. CDR3 DNA sequence: TGTGCCAGCAGTGAAAGGTTAGCGGGGGCATACAAAAACATTCAGTACTTC. It encodes CASSERLAGAYKNIQYF.